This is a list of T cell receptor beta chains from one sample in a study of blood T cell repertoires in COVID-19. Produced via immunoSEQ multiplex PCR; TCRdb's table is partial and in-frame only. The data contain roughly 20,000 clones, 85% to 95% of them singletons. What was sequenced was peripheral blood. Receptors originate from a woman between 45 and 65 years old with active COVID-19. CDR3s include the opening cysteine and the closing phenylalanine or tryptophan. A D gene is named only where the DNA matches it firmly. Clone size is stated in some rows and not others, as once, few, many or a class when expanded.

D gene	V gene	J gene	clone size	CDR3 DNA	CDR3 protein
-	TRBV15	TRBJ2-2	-	TGTGCCACCAGCCAGGATGTGGGGCCGCGTGGGACCGGGGAGCTGTTTTTT	CATSQDVGPRGTGELFF
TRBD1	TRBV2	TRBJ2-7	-	TGTGCCAGCAGGTGGGACAGGCGCTACGAGCAGTACTTC	CASRWDRRYEQYF
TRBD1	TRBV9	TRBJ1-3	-	TGTGCCAGCAGCGTAGTCCCACAGGGGGCTTTTGGAAACACCATATATTTT	CASSVVPQGAFGNTIYF
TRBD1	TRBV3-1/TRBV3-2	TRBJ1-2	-	TGTGCCAGCAGCCAAGGGGACAGGGGATTCGGTGGCTACACCTTC	CASSQGDRGFGGYTF
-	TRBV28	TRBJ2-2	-	TGTGCCAGCAGTTTATTTCCGGGAGCGGGCGGGGAGCTGTTTTTT	CASSLFPGAGGELFF
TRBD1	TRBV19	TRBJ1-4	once	TGTGCCAGTAGTAACAGGGGGCTGACTAATGAAAAACTGTTTTTT	CASSNRGLTNEKLFF
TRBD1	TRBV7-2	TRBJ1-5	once	TGTGCCAGCAGGCTTACCGGGACAGGGGGCCGGCAGCCCCAGCATTTT	CASRLTGTGGRQPQHF
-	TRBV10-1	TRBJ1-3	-	TGCGCCAGCAGTGATACTGGAAACACCATATATTTT	CASSDTGNTIYF
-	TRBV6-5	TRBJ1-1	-	TGTGCCAGCAGGGTGTCGGACACTGAAGCTTTCTTT	CASRVSDTEAFF
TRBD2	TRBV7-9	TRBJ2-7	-	TGTGCCAGCAGACGGGAGGGTAGCTACGAGCAGTACTTC	CASRREGSYEQYF
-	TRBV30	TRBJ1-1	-	TGTGCCTGGAGTCGAGGGGGGGGCAACACTGAAGCTTTCTTT	CAWSRGGGNTEAFF
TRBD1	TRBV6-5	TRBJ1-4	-	TGTGCCAGCAGTTCAGGGGGCGCGGGTGAAAAACTGTTTTTT	CASSSGGAGEKLFF
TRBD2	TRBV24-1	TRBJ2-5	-	TGTGCCACCAGTGATTTGGCGGGGGGTGGACAAGAGACCCAGTACTTC	CATSDLAGGGQETQYF
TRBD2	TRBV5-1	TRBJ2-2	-	TGCGCCAGCAGCTTGGTAGCGGGAAACACCGGGGAGCTGTTTTTT	CASSLVAGNTGELFF
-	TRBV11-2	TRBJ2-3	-	TGTGCCAGCAGCTCTGGTGCTAGCGGCACAGATACGCAGTATTTT	CASSSGASGTDTQYF
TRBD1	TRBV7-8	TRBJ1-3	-	TGTGCCAGCAGCTCGACAGGGGGGCCTGGAAACACCATATATTTT	CASSSTGGPGNTIYF
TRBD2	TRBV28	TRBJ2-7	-	TGTGCCAGCAGCTACCCCGGGACTAGCGGGAGTGAGCAGTACTTC	CASSYPGTSGSEQYF
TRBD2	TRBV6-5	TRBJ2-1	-	TGTGCCAGCAGTTACCAACTAGCGGGAGGTAACAATGAGCAGTTCTTC	CASSYQLAGGNNEQFF
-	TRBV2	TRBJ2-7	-	TGTGCCAGCAGTCGCGGGAAAAGCTACGAGCAGTACTTC	CASSRGKSYEQYF
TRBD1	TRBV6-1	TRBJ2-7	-	TGTGCCAGCAGTGAACTCAGGGGGAGCGCCTACGAGCAGTACTTC	CASSELRGSAYEQYF
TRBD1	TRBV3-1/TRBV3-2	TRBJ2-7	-	TGTGCCAGCAGCAAGAACGACAGGGTCGGCGAGCAGTACTTC	CASSKNDRVGEQYF
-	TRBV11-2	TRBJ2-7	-	TGTGCCAGCAGCTTATGGAGTGACTCCTACGAGCAGTACTTC	CASSLWSDSYEQYF
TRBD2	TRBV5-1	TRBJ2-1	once	TGCGCCAGCAGCCAGGGACTAGCGGGAGGGTCCTACAATGAGCAGTTCTTC	CASSQGLAGGSYNEQFF
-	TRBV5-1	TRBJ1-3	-	TGCGCCAGCAGCTTGGGCCAGGCTGGAAACACCATATATTTT	CASSLGQAGNTIYF
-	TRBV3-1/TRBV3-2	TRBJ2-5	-	TGTGCCAGCAGCCAGGGGCGACAAGAGACCCAGTACTTC	CASSQGRQETQYF
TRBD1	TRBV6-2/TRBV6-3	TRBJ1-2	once	TGTGCCAGCAGTTCTCCGGGACAGTATTGGGGCTACACCTTC	CASSSPGQYWGYTF
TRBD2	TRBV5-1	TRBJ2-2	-	TGCGTCAGCAGCTGGGGGACTAGCGGAAACACCGGGGAGCTGTTTTTT	CVSSWGTSGNTGELFF
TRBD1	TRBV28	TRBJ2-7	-	TGTGCCAGCAGTCTCACCGGGACAGTCTACGAGCAGTACTTC	CASSLTGTVYEQYF
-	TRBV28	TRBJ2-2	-	TGTGCCAGCGGGGGCTTTAACACCGGGGAGCTGTTTTTT	CASGGFNTGELFF
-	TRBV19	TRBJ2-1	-	TGTGCCAGTAGTTACGGGGTCGGTTTGTCAAATGAGCAGTTCTTC	CASSYGVGLSNEQFF
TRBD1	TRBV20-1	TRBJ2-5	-	TGCAGTGCTGGTGCCTGGACAGGGAGAGAGACCCAGTACTTC	CSAGAWTGRETQYF
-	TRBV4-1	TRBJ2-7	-	TGCGCCAGCAGCCAAGACAGGGGCGCCTACGAGCAGTACTTC	CASSQDRGAYEQYF
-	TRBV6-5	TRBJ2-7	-	TGTGCCAGCAGTCTAAGGAGGTCAGGATTCTACGAGCAGTACTTC	CASSLRRSGFYEQYF
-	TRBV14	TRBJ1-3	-	TGTGCCAGCGCTCGGTCGGGAAACACCATATATTTT	CASARSGNTIYF
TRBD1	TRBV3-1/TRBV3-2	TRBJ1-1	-	TGTGCCAGCAGCAGACGACAGGGGGAAGCTTTCTTT	CASSRRQGEAFF
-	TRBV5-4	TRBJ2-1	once	TGTGCCAGCAGCTTAAAGGGGCGCTCCTACAATGAGCAGTTCTTC	CASSLKGRSYNEQFF
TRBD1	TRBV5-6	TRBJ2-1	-	TGTGCCAGCAGCGGGGACAGGCGACGGGCGCAGTTCTTC	CASSGDRRRAQFF
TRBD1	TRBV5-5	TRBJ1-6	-	TGTGCCAGCAGCAGCCGGGACAGGGGACCCCTCCACTTT	CASSSRDRGPLHF
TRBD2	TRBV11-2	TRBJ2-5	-	TGTGCCAGCAGCTCAACTAGCGGGAGGGCCGCAGAGACCCAGTACTTC	CASSSTSGRAAETQYF
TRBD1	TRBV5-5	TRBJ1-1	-	TGTGCCAGCAGCTTCTTAGGACAGGGGGCTCAGAACACTGAAGCTTTCTTT	CASSFLGQGAQNTEAFF
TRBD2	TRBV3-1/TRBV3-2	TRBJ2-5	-	TGTGCCAGCAGCCAAGCGGGAGGGCCCCGAGAGACCCAGTACTTC	CASSQAGGPRETQYF
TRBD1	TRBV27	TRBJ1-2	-	TGTGCCAGCAGTTTATCAAGGGGACAGGGGTATGGCTACACCTTC	CASSLSRGQGYGYTF
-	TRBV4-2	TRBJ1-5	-	TGTGCCAGCAGCCAGACCCAGGGAACAGGTCCTAGCAATCAGCCCCAGCATTTT	CASSQTQGTGPSNQPQHF
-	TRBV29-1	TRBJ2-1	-	TGCAGCGCCGAACCCGGGACTGGCTATGGGGGCAATGAGCAGTTCTTC	CSAEPGTGYGGNEQFF
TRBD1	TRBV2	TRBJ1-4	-	TGTGCCAGTACCGGGACAGGGTGGGAAAAACTGTTTTTT	CASTGTGWEKLFF
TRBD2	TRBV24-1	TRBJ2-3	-	TGTGCCACCAGTGATTCGGGACTAGCCTACACAGATACGCAGTATTTT	CATSDSGLAYTDTQYF
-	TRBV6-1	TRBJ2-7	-	TGTGCCAGCAGTGAACCGGACATGTGGTCCTACGAGCAGTACTTC	CASSEPDMWSYEQYF
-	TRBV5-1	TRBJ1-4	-	TGCGCCAGCAGCCGGGGACAAGGTGAAGAAAAACTGTTTTTT	CASSRGQGEEKLFF
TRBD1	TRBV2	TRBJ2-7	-	TGTGCCAGCAGGAACAGGGGGGCCTACGAGCAGTACTTC	CASRNRGAYEQYF
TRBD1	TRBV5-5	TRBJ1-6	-	TGTGCCAGCAGCTTTAGGCCAGGGGGTTTTTTTAACTCCTATAATTCACCCCTCCACTTT	CASSFRPGGFFNSYNSPLHF
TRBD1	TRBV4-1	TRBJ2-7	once	TGCGCCAGCAGCCAAGATCGGGGACAGTCCTACGAGCAGTACTTC	CASSQDRGQSYEQYF
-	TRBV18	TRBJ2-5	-	TGTGCCAGCTCACCATTGACTGCAGACAGAGAGACCCAGTACTTC	CASSPLTADRETQYF
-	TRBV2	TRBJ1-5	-	TGTGCCAGCAGTGTCCAAGCAAATCAGCCCCAGCATTTT	CASSVQANQPQHF
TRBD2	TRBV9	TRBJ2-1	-	TGTGCCAGCAGCGTCTCCGTTGGACTAGCGGGAGCCATTAGCTCCTACAATGAGCAGTTCTTC	CASSVSVGLAGAISSYNEQFF
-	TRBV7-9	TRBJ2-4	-	TGTGCCAGCAGCTTAGGACAGCTAGCCAAAAACATTCAGTACTTC	CASSLGQLAKNIQYF
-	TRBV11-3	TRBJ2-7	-	TGTGCCAGCAGCTTCCTATCCTACGAGCAGTACTTC	CASSFLSYEQYF
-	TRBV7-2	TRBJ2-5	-	TGTGCCAGCAGCTTACAGCGGAATAACTATGAGACCCAGTACTTC	CASSLQRNNYETQYF